Below, one T cell receptor beta chain is given with its context. Antigen unknown. The study used samples holding roughly 0.85-11 million cryopreserved PBMC before DNA extraction. This was the immunoSEQ v3.0 assay at survey level. This table comes from immunoSEQ multiplex PCR, and its TCRdb copy is limited to in-frame clones, with some not included. Here the sample spans approximately 27,000 clones, roughly nine tenths being singletons. These data are taken from a study of long-term antiretroviral therapy in people with HIV. As for the study in general: It was about a decade after the earliest samples that the 2015 immediate-ART recommendation appeared.

Study-level points and caveats: Controls had broader CDR3 length ranges than HIV repertoires did.

The receptor was derived from a man aged 18 to 35 with HIV. This specimen consisted of unsorted PBMCs, obtained 3.1 years after starting antiretroviral therapy.

In DNA form, the CDR3 reads TGCAGCGGCTCACAGGGTCGGCTGTACGAGCAGTACTTC. Its translation: CSGSQGRLYEQYF. This chain joins TRBV29-1 and TRBJ2-5; possible D gene TRBD1, 6 bases. The end of the DNA is better explained by TRBJ2-7, so the J call may be wrong. CDR3 length: 13 amino acids. Germline CDR1 is SQVTM and CDR2 is ANQGSEA.